One sample yielded the 3 T cell receptor beta chains listed below, sequenced in a study of T cell repertoires and HLA-DP antigens. For these receptors, no antigen is known. Measured with immunoSEQ multiplex PCR; TCRdb has only the in-frame clones, and not every one. In the table there are 65,000 to 90,000 clones, 80% of which are singletons. Sequences were obtained from CD4+ T cells from PBMCs. These receptors came from a man aged 60-69 years in good health and CMV-seronegative.

In its sample, this clone was seen once. CDR3 coding DNA: TGTGCCAGCAGCGTAGGCGGGGGCGATTCACCCCTCCACTTT. Translation gives CASSVGGGDSPLHF. The V gene is TRBV9, the J gene TRBJ1-6, with D perhaps matching TRBD1 (6 bases). Trimming pared 0 bases from V and 8 bases from J, leaving 9 bases between. This CDR3 has 14 residues. CDR1 and CDR2 (germline): SGDLS, YYNGEE.

The rearrangement uses TRBV6-5 and TRBJ2-5, with a weak D call TRBD2 (5 bases). The V end was cut by 7 bases, the J end by 7 bases, with 19 bases between. CDR3 length equals 14 residues. Germline V gene lookup returns CDR1 MNHEY and CDR2 SVGAGI. The CDR3 protein is CASTATYSVGTQYF. CDR3 in DNA: TGTGCCAGCACCGCGACCTATAGCGTAGGGACCCAGTACTTC.

The chain employs TRBV6-5 and TRBJ1-3, with D maybe TRBD1 (6 bases). CDR1 and CDR2 (germline): MNHEY, SVGAGI. This CDR3 spans 15 amino acids. V was clipped by 4 bases and J by 0 bases, with 10 bases between them. This chain's CDR3 is CASSSRGVSGNTIYF. The CDR3 bases are TGTGCCAGCAGTTCTAGGGGGGTCTCTGGAAACACCATATATTTT.